The rows below give T cell receptor beta chains drawn from one sample of a study of T cell responses to AZD1222 COVID-19 vaccine. Here immunoSEQ multiplex PCR was the method, and the copy in TCRdb shows in-frame clones only, minus some. The sample comprises 150,000 to 200,000 clones, roughly nine tenths of which are singletons, and approximately 3.4% rests with the top ten. Sequences were derived from peripheral blood, sampled 28 days after the second AZD1222 dose. These receptors came from an adult who received the AZD1222 COVID-19 vaccine. Each CDR3 is given with its conserved first and last residue. Fields, in order: clone size, V gene, J gene, D gene, CDR3 protein, CDR3 DNA. D genes are given only for firm matches. Expanded clones get a size class; other rows say once, few or many, or leave the size out.

abundance: .
v_gene: TRBV23-1
j_gene: TRBJ1-6
d_gene: .
CDR3aa: CASSQSGSIYIYNSPLHF
CDR3nt: TGCGCCAGCAGTCAATCGGGTAGTATTTACATCTATAATTCACCCCTCCACTTT

abundance: .
v_gene: TRBV15
j_gene: TRBJ2-1
d_gene: .
CDR3aa: CATSRVASSYNEQFF
CDR3nt: TGTGCCACCAGCAGAGTAGCGAGCTCCTACAATGAGCAGTTCTTC

abundance: .
v_gene: TRBV14
j_gene: TRBJ2-7
d_gene: TRBD2
CDR3aa: CASSQSWGGEQYF
CDR3nt: TGTGCCAGCAGCCAATCGTGGGGGGGGGAGCAGTACTTC

abundance: .
v_gene: TRBV18
j_gene: TRBJ2-7
d_gene: .
CDR3aa: CASSPSTGSYEQYF
CDR3nt: TGTGCCAGCTCACCGTCGACTGGTTCCTACGAGCAGTACTTC

abundance: .
v_gene: TRBV4-1
j_gene: TRBJ1-2
d_gene: .
CDR3aa: CASSQGEGYTF
CDR3nt: TGCGCCAGCAGCCAAGGTGAGGGCTACACCTTC

abundance: .
v_gene: TRBV7-6
j_gene: TRBJ2-7
d_gene: TRBD2
CDR3aa: CASSASVAGYSYEQYF
CDR3nt: TGTGCCAGCAGCGCGTCGGTAGCGGGGTACTCCTACGAGCAGTACTTC

abundance: .
v_gene: TRBV11-2
j_gene: TRBJ1-4
d_gene: TRBD1
CDR3aa: CASSQGTAHIF
CDR3nt: TGTGCCAGCAGCCAAGGGACAGCGCACATTTTT

abundance: .
v_gene: TRBV13
j_gene: TRBJ2-1
d_gene: .
CDR3aa: CASRETGYNEQFF
CDR3nt: TGTGCCAGCAGAGAGACAGGTTACAATGAGCAGTTCTTC

abundance: .
v_gene: TRBV19
j_gene: TRBJ1-5
d_gene: .
CDR3aa: CASSVTPPNQPQHF
CDR3nt: TGTGCCAGTAGTGTGACACCTCCCAATCAGCCCCAGCATTTT

abundance: .
v_gene: TRBV9
j_gene: TRBJ1-2
d_gene: .
CDR3aa: CASSVGSTTNYGYTF
CDR3nt: TGTGCCAGCAGCGTAGGATCGACAACTAACTATGGCTACACCTTC

abundance: .
v_gene: TRBV30
j_gene: TRBJ1-2
d_gene: .
CDR3aa: CAWSVGRVYGYTF
CDR3nt: TGTGCCTGGAGTGTAGGCAGGGTGTATGGCTACACCTTC

abundance: few
v_gene: TRBV6-1
j_gene: TRBJ1-2
d_gene: .
CDR3aa: CASSEPRQAGRDGYTF
CDR3nt: TGTGCCAGCAGTGAGCCGAGACAGGCAGGGAGGGATGGCTACACCTTC

abundance: .
v_gene: TRBV7-9
j_gene: TRBJ1-1
d_gene: .
CDR3aa: CASSDRGAYQEAFF
CDR3nt: TGTGCCAGCAGCGATAGGGGGGCCTACCAAGAAGCTTTCTTT

abundance: .
v_gene: TRBV7-9
j_gene: TRBJ2-1
d_gene: .
CDR3aa: CASSLGYRYNEQFF
CDR3nt: TGTGCCAGCAGCCTTGGGTACCGCTACAATGAGCAGTTCTTC

abundance: .
v_gene: TRBV9
j_gene: TRBJ2-3
d_gene: .
CDR3aa: CASSVRWNTDTQYF
CDR3nt: TGTGCCAGCAGCGTACGGTGGAACACAGATACGCAGTATTTT

abundance: once
v_gene: TRBV5-1
j_gene: TRBJ2-3
d_gene: .
CDR3aa: CASSLVSGGNPTDTQYF
CDR3nt: TGCGCCAGCAGCTTGGTGTCAGGGGGGAACCCCACAGATACGCAGTATTTT

abundance: .
v_gene: TRBV30
j_gene: TRBJ1-5
d_gene: TRBD1
CDR3aa: CAWSWDRGHQPQHF
CDR3nt: TGTGCCTGGAGTTGGGACAGGGGCCATCAGCCCCAGCATTTT

abundance: .
v_gene: TRBV19
j_gene: TRBJ1-5
d_gene: TRBD1
CDR3aa: CASSIPLDRELSNQPQHF
CDR3nt: TGTGCCAGTAGTATACCCCTCGACAGGGAGCTTAGCAATCAGCCCCAGCATTTT

abundance: once
v_gene: TRBV28
j_gene: TRBJ2-5
d_gene: .
CDR3aa: CASSTTETQYF
CDR3nt: TGTGCCAGCAGTACGACCGAGACCCAGTACTTC

abundance: .
v_gene: TRBV28
j_gene: TRBJ1-5
d_gene: .
CDR3aa: CASSFGTYSNQPQHF
CDR3nt: TGTGCCAGCAGTTTCGGGACGTATAGCAATCAGCCCCAGCATTTT

abundance: .
v_gene: TRBV9
j_gene: TRBJ2-2
d_gene: TRBD1
CDR3aa: CASSAGQVGELFF
CDR3nt: TGTGCCAGCAGCGCCGGACAGGTCGGGGAGCTGTTTTTT

abundance: .
v_gene: TRBV5-1
j_gene: TRBJ1-6
d_gene: TRBD1
CDR3aa: CASSLEGANNSPLHF
CDR3nt: TGCGCCAGCAGCTTGGAGGGGGCGAATAATTCACCCCTCCACTTT

abundance: once
v_gene: TRBV19
j_gene: TRBJ1-2
d_gene: .
CDR3aa: CASRVGDGYTF
CDR3nt: TGTGCCTCTAGGGTAGGGGACGGCTACACCTTC

abundance: .
v_gene: TRBV11-3
j_gene: TRBJ1-2
d_gene: TRBD1
CDR3aa: CASSFSQTGAYRGYTF
CDR3nt: TGTGCCAGCAGCTTCTCTCAGACAGGGGCCTATCGGGGCTACACCTTC

abundance: .
v_gene: TRBV11-3
j_gene: TRBJ2-7
d_gene: .
CDR3aa: CASSPGITYEQYF
CDR3nt: TGTGCCAGCAGTCCCGGGATAACCTACGAGCAGTACTTC

abundance: .
v_gene: TRBV28
j_gene: TRBJ1-1
d_gene: .
CDR3aa: CASSIAGWLGMNTEAFF
CDR3nt: TGTGCCAGCAGTATTGCAGGGTGGCTAGGCATGAACACTGAAGCTTTCTTT

abundance: .
v_gene: TRBV2
j_gene: TRBJ1-5
d_gene: TRBD1
CDR3aa: CASSESTGQKPQHF
CDR3nt: TGTGCCAGCAGTGAATCGACAGGGCAGAAGCCCCAGCATTTT

abundance: .
v_gene: TRBV7-2
j_gene: TRBJ1-2
d_gene: .
CDR3aa: CASSLVGRNYGYTF
CDR3nt: TGTGCCAGCAGCTTAGTCGGACGTAACTATGGCTACACCTTC

abundance: .
v_gene: TRBV30
j_gene: TRBJ1-3
d_gene: .
CDR3aa: CAWDFGAGNTIYF
CDR3nt: TGTGCCTGGGATTTTGGGGCTGGAAACACCATATATTTT

abundance: few
v_gene: TRBV28
j_gene: TRBJ1-4
d_gene: TRBD1
CDR3aa: CASTQRQGGSRGDEKLFF
CDR3nt: TGTGCCAGCACCCAAAGACAGGGGGGTAGTCGCGGAGATGAAAAACTGTTTTTT

abundance: few
v_gene: TRBV11-2
j_gene: TRBJ2-3
d_gene: TRBD2
CDR3aa: CASSLSGRGVDTQYF
CDR3nt: TGTGCCAGCAGCTTAAGCGGGAGGGGGGTAGATACGCAGTATTTT

abundance: .
v_gene: TRBV29-1
j_gene: TRBJ2-1
d_gene: .
CDR3aa: CSVEGSGTYNEQFF
CDR3nt: TGCAGCGTTGAAGGGTCAGGGACCTACAATGAGCAGTTCTTC

abundance: .
v_gene: TRBV6-6
j_gene: TRBJ2-7
d_gene: .
CDR3aa: CASSYPGLSYEQYF
CDR3nt: TGTGCCAGCAGTTACCCCGGACTCTCCTACGAGCAGTACTTC

abundance: .
v_gene: TRBV10-1
j_gene: TRBJ1-4
d_gene: TRBD1
CDR3aa: CASSPGTGSKGEKLFF
CDR3nt: TGCGCCAGCAGTCCCGGGACAGGGTCGAAAGGGGAAAAACTGTTTTTT

abundance: .
v_gene: TRBV28
j_gene: TRBJ1-2
d_gene: .
CDR3aa: CASSLGRDTYGYTF
CDR3nt: TGTGCCAGCAGTTTAGGGAGAGACACTTATGGCTACACCTTC

abundance: .
v_gene: TRBV5-1
j_gene: TRBJ1-6
d_gene: TRBD1
CDR3aa: CASSEGTVNSPLHF
CDR3nt: TGCGCCAGCAGCGAGGGGACAGTTAATTCACCCCTCCACTTT

abundance: .
v_gene: TRBV30
j_gene: TRBJ2-3
d_gene: TRBD2
CDR3aa: CACAVAGGRTDTQYF
CDR3nt: TGTGCCTGTGCTGTAGCGGGGGGCCGAACAGATACGCAGTATTTT

abundance: once
v_gene: TRBV5-4
j_gene: TRBJ2-7
d_gene: .
CDR3aa: CASSLGRKYEQYF
CDR3nt: TGTGCCAGCAGCTTGGGGCGGAAATACGAGCAGTACTTC

abundance: .
v_gene: TRBV6-1
j_gene: TRBJ2-7
d_gene: .
CDR3aa: CASSEGAGITYEQYF
CDR3nt: TGTGCCAGCAGTGAAGGGGCAGGGATTACCTACGAGCAGTACTTC

abundance: .
v_gene: TRBV27
j_gene: TRBJ1-6
d_gene: .
CDR3aa: CASSFAWGSSYNSPLHF
CDR3nt: TGTGCCAGCAGTTTCGCATGGGGGAGCTCCTATAATTCACCCCTCCACTTT

abundance: once
v_gene: TRBV15
j_gene: TRBJ2-7
d_gene: .
CDR3aa: CATSRLPGQSREKRYEQYF
CDR3nt: TGTGCCACCAGCAGACTACCAGGACAGTCCAGGGAAAAACGGTACGAGCAGTACTTC

abundance: many
v_gene: TRBV4-1
j_gene: TRBJ2-7
d_gene: TRBD2
CDR3aa: CASSQVGLADSYEQYF
CDR3nt: TGCGCCAGCAGCCAGGTGGGACTAGCGGATTCCTACGAGCAGTACTTC

abundance: .
v_gene: TRBV30
j_gene: TRBJ2-1
d_gene: .
CDR3aa: CAWSIEVEQFF
CDR3nt: TGTGCCTGGAGTATCGAGGTTGAGCAGTTCTTC